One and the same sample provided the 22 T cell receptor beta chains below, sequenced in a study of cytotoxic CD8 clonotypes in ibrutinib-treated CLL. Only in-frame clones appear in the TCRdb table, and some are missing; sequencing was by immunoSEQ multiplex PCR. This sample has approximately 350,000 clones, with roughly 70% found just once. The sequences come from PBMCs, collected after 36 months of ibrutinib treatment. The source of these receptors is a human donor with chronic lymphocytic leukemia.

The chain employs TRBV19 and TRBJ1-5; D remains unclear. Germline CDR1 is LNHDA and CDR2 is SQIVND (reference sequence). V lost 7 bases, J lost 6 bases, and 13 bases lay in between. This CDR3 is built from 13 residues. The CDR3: CASTIGGGQPQHF. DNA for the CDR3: TGTGCCAGTACCATCGGAGGTGGTCAGCCCCAGCATTTT.

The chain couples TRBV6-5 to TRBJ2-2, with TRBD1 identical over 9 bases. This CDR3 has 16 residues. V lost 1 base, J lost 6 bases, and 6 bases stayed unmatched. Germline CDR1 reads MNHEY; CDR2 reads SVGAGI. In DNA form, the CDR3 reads TGTGCCAGCAGTTACTGGGAAGGGACAGGGCCCGGGGAGCTGTTTTTT. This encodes CASSYWEGTGPGELFF.

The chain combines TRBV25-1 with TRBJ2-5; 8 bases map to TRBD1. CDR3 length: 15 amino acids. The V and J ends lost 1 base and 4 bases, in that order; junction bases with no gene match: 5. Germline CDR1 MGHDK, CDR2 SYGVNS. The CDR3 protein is CASSELDREAETQYF. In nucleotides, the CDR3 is TGTGCCAGCAGTGAATTGGACAGGGAGGCAGAGACCCAGTACTTC.

The CDR3 reads CASSQLRTSADTQYF. The CDR3 DNA reads as TGTGCCAGCAGCCAATTAAGGACAAGCGCAGATACGCAGTATTTT. V and J are TRBV7-3 and TRBJ2-3, with D maybe TRBD1 (5 bases). V was pared by 5 bases and J by 4 bases, with 16 bases between. From germline, CDR1 is SGHTA and CDR2 FQGTGA. The CDR3 runs to 15 residues. The full variable domain, its missing parts supplied by reference TRBV7-3 and TRBJ2-3, is GAGVSQTPSNKVTEKGKYVELRCDPISGHTALYWYRQSLGQGPEFLIYFQGTGAADDSGLPNDRFFAVRPEGSVSTLKIQRTERGDSAVYLCASSQLRTSADTQYFGPGTRLTVL.

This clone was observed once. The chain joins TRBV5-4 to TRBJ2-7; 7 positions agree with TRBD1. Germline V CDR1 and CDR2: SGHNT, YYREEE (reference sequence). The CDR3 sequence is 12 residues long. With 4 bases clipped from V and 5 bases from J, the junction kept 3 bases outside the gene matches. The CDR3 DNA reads TGTGCCAGCAGCAAGGGACAGCACGAGCAGTACTTC. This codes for CASSKGQHEQYF.

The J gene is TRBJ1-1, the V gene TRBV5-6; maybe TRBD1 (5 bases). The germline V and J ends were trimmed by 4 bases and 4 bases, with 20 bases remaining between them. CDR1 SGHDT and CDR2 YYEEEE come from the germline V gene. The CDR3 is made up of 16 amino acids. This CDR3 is CASSSRWRGIFTEAFF. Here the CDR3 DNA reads TGTGCCAGCAGCAGCCGTTGGAGGGGCATTTTCACTGAAGCTTTCTTT.

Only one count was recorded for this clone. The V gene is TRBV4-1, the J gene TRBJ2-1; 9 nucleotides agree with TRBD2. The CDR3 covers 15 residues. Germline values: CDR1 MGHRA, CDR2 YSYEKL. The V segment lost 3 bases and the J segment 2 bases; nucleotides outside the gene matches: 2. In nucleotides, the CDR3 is TGCGCCAGCAGCCAGGGCGGGAGGGCCTACAATGAGCAGTTCTTC. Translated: CASSQGGRAYNEQFF.

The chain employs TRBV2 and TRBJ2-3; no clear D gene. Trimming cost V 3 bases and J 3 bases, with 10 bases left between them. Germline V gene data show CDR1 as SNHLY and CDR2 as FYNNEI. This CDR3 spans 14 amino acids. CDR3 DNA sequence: TGTGCCAGCAGTGAGATCGCAGAAACAGATACGCAGTATTTT. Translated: CASSEIAETDTQYF.

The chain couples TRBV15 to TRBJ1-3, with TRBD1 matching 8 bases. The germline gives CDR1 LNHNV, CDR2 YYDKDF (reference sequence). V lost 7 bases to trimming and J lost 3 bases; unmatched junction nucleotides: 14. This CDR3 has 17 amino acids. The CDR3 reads CATTRRRQGAGGNTIYF. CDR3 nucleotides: TGTGCCACCACCAGGAGGAGGCAGGGGGCAGGTGGAAACACCATATATTTT.

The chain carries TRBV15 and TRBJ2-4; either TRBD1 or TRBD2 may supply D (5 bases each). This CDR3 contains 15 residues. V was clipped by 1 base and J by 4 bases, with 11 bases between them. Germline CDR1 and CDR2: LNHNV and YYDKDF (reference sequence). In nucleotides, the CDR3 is TGTGCCACCAGCAGAGCTTTGGGGGAGAAAAACATTCAGTACTTC. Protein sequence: CATSRALGEKNIQYF. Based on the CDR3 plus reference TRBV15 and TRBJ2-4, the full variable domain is DAMVIQNPRYQVTQFGKPVTLSCSQTLNHNVMYWYQQKSSQAPKLLFHYYDKDFNNEADTPDNFQSRRPNTSFCFLDIRSPGLGDTAMYLCATSRALGEKNIQYFGAGTRLSVL.

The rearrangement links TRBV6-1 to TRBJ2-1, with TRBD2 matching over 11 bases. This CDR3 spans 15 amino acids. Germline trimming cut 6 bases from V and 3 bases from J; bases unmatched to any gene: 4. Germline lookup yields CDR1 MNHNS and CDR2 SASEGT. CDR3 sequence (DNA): TGTGCCAGCAGCCTAGCGGGGGGACTCTACAATGAGCAGTTCTTC. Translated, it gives CASSLAGGLYNEQFF.

CDR3 sequence (DNA): TGCGCCAGCAGCTTGGCCTTCGTCTCAGGGGGTAGGTATGGCTACACCTTC. This gives the protein CASSLAFVSGGRYGYTF. The J gene is TRBJ1-2, the V gene TRBV5-1; TRBD1 aligns across 7 bases. The CDR3 spans 17 residues. After removal of 0 bases from V and 5 bases from J, the junction contained 13 bases not matched to a gene. CDR1 is SGHRS and CDR2 is YFSETQ in the germline V gene.

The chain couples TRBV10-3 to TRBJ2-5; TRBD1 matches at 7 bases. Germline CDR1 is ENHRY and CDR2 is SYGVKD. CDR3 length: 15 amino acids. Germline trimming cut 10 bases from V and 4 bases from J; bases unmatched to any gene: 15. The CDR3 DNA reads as TGTGCCACCCGTCACATACAGGGGACCCCAGAGACCCAGTACTTC. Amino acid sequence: CATRHIQGTPETQYF.

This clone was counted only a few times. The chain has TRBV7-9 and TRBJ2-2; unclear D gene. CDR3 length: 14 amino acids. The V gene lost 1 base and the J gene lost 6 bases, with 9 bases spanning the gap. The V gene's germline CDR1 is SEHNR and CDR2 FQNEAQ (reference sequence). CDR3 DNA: TGTGCCAGCAGCTTAGATGGCGGACCCGGGGAGCTGTTTTTT. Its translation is CASSLDGGPGELFF.

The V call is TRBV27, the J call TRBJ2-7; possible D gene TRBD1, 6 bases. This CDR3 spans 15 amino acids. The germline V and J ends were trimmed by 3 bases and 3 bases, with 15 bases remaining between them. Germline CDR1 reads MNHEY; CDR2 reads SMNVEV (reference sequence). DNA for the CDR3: TGTGCCAGCAGTTTGTTCCAGGGGCCCATCTACGAGCAGTACTTC. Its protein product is CASSLFQGPIYEQYF.

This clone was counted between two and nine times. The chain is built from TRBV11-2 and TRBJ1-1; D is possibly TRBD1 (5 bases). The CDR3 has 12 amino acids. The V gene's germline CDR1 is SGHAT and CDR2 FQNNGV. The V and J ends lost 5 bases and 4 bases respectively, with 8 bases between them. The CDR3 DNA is TGTGCCAGCAGCCAGGACACCACTGAAGCTTTCTTT. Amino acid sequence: CASSQDTTEAFF.

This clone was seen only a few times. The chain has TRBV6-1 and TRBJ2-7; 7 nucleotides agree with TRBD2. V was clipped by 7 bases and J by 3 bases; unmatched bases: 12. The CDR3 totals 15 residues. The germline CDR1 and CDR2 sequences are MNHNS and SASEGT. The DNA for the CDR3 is TGTGCCAGCACTCCAAGGGAGGGTCTGGGCTACGAGCAGTACTTC. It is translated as CASTPREGLGYEQYF.

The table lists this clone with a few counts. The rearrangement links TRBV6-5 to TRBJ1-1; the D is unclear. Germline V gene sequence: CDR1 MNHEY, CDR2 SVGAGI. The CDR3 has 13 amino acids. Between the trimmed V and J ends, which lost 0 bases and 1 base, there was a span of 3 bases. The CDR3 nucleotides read TGTGCCAGCAGTTACTCGAAGAACACTGAAGCTTTCTTT. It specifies CASSYSKNTEAFF.

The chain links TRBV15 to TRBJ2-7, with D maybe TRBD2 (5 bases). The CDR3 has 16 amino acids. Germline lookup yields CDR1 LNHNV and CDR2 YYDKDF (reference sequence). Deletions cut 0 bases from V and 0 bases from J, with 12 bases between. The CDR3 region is CATSRDQGLSSYEQYF. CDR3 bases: TGTGCCACCAGCAGAGATCAAGGACTGAGCTCCTACGAGCAGTACTTC.

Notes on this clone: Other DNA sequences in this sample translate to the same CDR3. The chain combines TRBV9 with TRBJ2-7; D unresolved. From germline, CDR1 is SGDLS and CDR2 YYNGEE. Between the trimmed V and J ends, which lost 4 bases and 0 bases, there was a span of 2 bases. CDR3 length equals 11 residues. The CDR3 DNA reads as TGTGCCAGCAGCTCCTCCTACGAGCAGTACTTC. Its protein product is CASSSSYEQYF.

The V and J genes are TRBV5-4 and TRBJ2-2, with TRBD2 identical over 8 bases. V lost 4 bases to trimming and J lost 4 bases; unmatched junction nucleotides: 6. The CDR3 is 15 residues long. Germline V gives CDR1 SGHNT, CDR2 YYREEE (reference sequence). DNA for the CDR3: TGTGCCAGCAGCCATAGCGGGACGCCCACCGGGGAGCTGTTTTTT. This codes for CASSHSGTPTGELFF.

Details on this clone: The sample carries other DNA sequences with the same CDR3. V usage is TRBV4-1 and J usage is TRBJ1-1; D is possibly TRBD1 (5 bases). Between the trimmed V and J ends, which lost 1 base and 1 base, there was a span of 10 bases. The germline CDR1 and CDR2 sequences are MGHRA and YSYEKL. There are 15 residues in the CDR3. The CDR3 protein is CASSQVPGGNTEAFF. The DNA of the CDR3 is TGCGCCAGCAGCCAAGTCCCGGGGGGGAACACTGAAGCTTTCTTT.